These 2 T cell receptor beta chains share one sample of origin, sequenced in a study of T cells expressing NK-cell markers. TCRdb reprocessed the 5' RACE reads; each CDR3 protein has one entry and no DNA is given. This sample lists a few hundred thousand distinct CDR3 sequences; its ten largest clones have 5.2%. Sequenced: blood T cells: a sorted CD56 or NKG2C T cell subset, CD4+ or CD8+ T cells, or bulk PBMC T cells (not recorded which). Every receptor here comes from a man aged 18-70 years in good health.

The chain carries TRBV28 and TRBJ2-3; absent DNA, TCRdb's TRBD2 call cannot be checked. The CDR3 has 15 residues. Germline assignment: CDR1 MDHEN and CDR2 SYDVKM. This chain's CDR3 is CASSWTSGVLDTQYF.

The chain has TRBV15 and TRBJ2-5; TCRdb designates TRBD1, a call that cannot be tested without DNA. This CDR3 has 16 residues. CDR1 and CDR2 (germline): LNHNV, YYDKDF (reference sequence). CDR3 protein: CATSRDPGQGQETQYF.